Presented here are 4 T cell receptor beta chains from one specimen sequenced in a study of identical twins. Via MiXCR, TCRdb re-called the 5' RACE reads, giving one row per CDR3 protein. The table records some 460,000 distinct CDR3 sequences, 14% of them present only once. Another study also made use of these data, one on yellow fever vaccine responses in identical twins.

Specimen: CD4+ T cells sorted from blood. Receptors originate from a woman aged 18-29 years in good health.

This rearrangement joins TRBV11-1 to TRBJ2-3; TRBD2 matches at 9 bases. The ends lost 2 bases at V and 4 bases at J; junction bases unmatched: 10. CDR3 length: 17 amino acids. Germline values: CDR1 SGHAT, CDR2 FQDESV (reference sequence). The CDR3 DNA reads as TGTGCCAGCAGCTTAAATCCCCAGCGGGGGGTGGCAGATACGCAGTATTTT. Translated, it gives CASSLNPQRGVADTQYF.

This clonotype was detected ten times or more. The CDR3 region is CASSSFGDRPHEQYF. The CDR3, as DNA: TGTGCCAGCAGTTCATTCGGTGATAGACCCCACGAGCAGTACTTC. The V and J genes are TRBV12-3 or TRBV12-4 and TRBJ2-7; D remains ambiguous. This CDR3 region has 15 residues. The V end lost 4 bases, the J end lost 5 bases, and 18 bases lay between the germline ends.

This clonotype occurred a few times. The genes are TRBV10-3 and TRBJ2-5, with 13 bases lining up with TRBD2. The junction had 11 bases not matched to a gene; V was cut back by 3 bases and J by 4 bases. CDR1 ENHRY and CDR2 SYGVKD come from the germline V gene. The CDR3 contains 18 residues. The CDR3 DNA reads TGTGCCATCAGTGAAATGAGGAGGACTAGCGGGAGCGGAGAGACCCAGTACTTC. It yields the protein CAISEMRRTSGSGETQYF.

This clonotype was counted many times. V is TRBV5-1 and J is TRBJ2-1, with 15 bases matching TRBD2. The CDR3 runs 15 residues. V trimming: 4 bases; J trimming: 6 bases; junction bases outside the gene matches: 2. CDR1 is SGHRS, CDR2 YFSETQ, per germline. The CDR3 here is CASSGGLAGGNEQFF. The CDR3 bases are TGCGCCAGCAGCGGGGGACTAGCGGGAGGCAATGAGCAGTTCTTC.